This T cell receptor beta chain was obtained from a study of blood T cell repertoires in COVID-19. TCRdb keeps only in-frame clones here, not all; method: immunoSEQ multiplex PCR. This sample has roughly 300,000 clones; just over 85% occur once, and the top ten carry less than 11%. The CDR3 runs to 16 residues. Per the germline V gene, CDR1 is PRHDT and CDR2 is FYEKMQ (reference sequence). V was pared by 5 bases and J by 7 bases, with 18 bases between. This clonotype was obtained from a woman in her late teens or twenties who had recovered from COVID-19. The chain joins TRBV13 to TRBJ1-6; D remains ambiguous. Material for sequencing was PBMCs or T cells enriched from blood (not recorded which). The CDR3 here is CASSPRGEGPNSPLHF. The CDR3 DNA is TGTGCCAGCAGCCCCCGCGGGGAGGGCCCAAATTCACCCCTCCACTTT.